The 7 T cell receptor beta chains below all came from one sample that was sequenced in a study of OX40 agonist ivuxolimab in advanced cancers. The assay was immunoSEQ multiplex PCR, and TCRdb's table has in-frame clones only and misses some. The sample shows 30,000 to 45,000 clones, roughly 91% of them seen only once. Material: CD4+ or CD8+ T cells sorted from blood, obtained in a trial of the OX40 agonist ivuxolimab. Receptors originate from an adult with an advanced solid tumor such as melanoma, head and neck, liver or kidney cancer.

V gene TRBV27 combines with J gene TRBJ2-3, with 9 bases matching TRBD2. CDR1 and CDR2 from the germline V gene are MNHEY and SMNVEV (reference sequence). The CDR3 runs to 15 residues. V trimming: 5 bases; J trimming: 2 bases; junction bases outside the gene matches: 5. DNA of the CDR3: TGTGCCAGCAGTCCCGGGACTAGCCACACAGATACGCAGTATTTT. Translated, it gives CASSPGTSHTDTQYF.

The CDR3 protein is CASSSLAGTVYEQYF. CDR3 in DNA: TGTGCCAGCAGCTCCTTAGCGGGAACTGTCTACGAGCAGTACTTC. The chain is built from TRBV7-3 and TRBJ2-7; TRBD2 agrees at 8 bases. The germline V gene has CDR1 SGHTA and CDR2 FQGTGA. The CDR3 spans 15 residues. J was trimmed by 3 bases and V by 4 bases; bases with no gene match: 8.

The chain employs TRBV27 and TRBJ2-7, with 8 bases that match TRBD2. The CDR3 runs to 16 residues. With V trimmed by 1 base and J by 4 bases, 9 bases remained unmatched. Germline loops: CDR1 MNHEY, CDR2 SMNVEV (reference sequence). The chain's CDR3 is CASSLFPAGGVYEQYF. The CDR3 DNA follows: TGTGCCAGCAGTTTATTTCCGGCGGGAGGAGTTTACGAGCAGTACTTC.

This clone appeared a few times. V gene TRBV15 combines with J gene TRBJ1-5, with TRBD1 as a possible D gene (5 bases). V was pared by 3 bases and J by 2 bases, with 14 bases between. Germline-derived CDR1 and CDR2 are LNHNV and YYDKDF (reference sequence). This CDR3 has 16 residues. CDR3 coding DNA: TGTGCCACCAGCAGCGTTCGGGGCGGCGGCAATCAGCCCCAGCATTTT. It encodes CATSSVRGGGNQPQHF.

This CDR3 reads CASSLKGGNIQYF. Here the CDR3 DNA reads TGTGCCAGCAGTTTAAAAGGTGGAAACATTCAGTACTTC. This chain uses TRBV27 with TRBJ2-4, with unresolved D. From germline, CDR1 is MNHEY and CDR2 SMNVEV (reference sequence). Trimming stripped 2 bases from V and 6 bases from J, with 8 bases between. The length of the CDR3 is 13 residues.

The J gene is TRBJ2-1, the V gene TRBV4-2; 8 nucleotides match TRBD2. Looked up from germline, CDR1 is LGHNA and CDR2 is YNFKEQ. After removal of 1 base from V and 7 bases from J, the junction contained 12 bases not matched to a gene. The CDR3 is 17 amino acids. The CDR3: CASSQVPPAGVPNEQFF. CDR3 coding DNA: TGTGCCAGCAGCCAAGTCCCCCCAGCGGGAGTTCCAAATGAGCAGTTCTTC.

The chain is built from TRBV11-2 and TRBJ2-1, with D uncertain. The CDR3 totals 15 residues. V was cut by 5 bases and J by 7 bases, with 18 bases left in between. Germline CDR1 and CDR2: SGHAT and FQNNGV. CDR3 DNA: TGTGCCAGCAGCCTTCTTGCTGTGAGTGGGAATGAGCAGTTCTTC. The encoded protein is CASSLLAVSGNEQFF. Variable domain in full (rest from reference TRBV11-2 and TRBJ2-1): EAGVAQSPRYKIIEKRQSVAFWCNPISGHATLYWYQQILGQGPKLLIQFQNNGVVDDSQLPKDRFSAERLKGVDSTLKIQPAKLEDSAVYLCASSLLAVSGNEQFFGPGTRLTVL.